This paragraph covers one TCR beta chain sequence. Its recognized antigen is unknown. No much larger clone exists at a distance of one base, and base qualities are not known. The data were obtained in a study of technical replicates of blood from a handful of donors (dated by TCRdb to about 2017). The protocol used for the library was the immunoSEQ multiplex PCR assay. Imported from immuneACCESS, the table was reduced by TCRdb to in-frame sequences with V and J called. These copies leave out some clones; in studies compared against another copy, an unresolved V gene accounts for under half, and the cause of the remainder is not known. The sample table lists 50,000 to 70,000 clones, over 85% of them with a count of one. The biggest ten clones account for 3% of the sample. The sample was PBMCs. This receptor was obtained from a human donor in good health. Some clones in this sample may be carry-over from other donors' samples.

The DNA is as follows: TGCAGCGTTGAACTGGCGCAGGGGGGTGTATACGAGCAGTACTTC. Its translation is CSVELAQGGVYEQYF. The chain is made from TRBV29-1 and TRBJ2-7; TRBD1 is a weak D gene call, 7 bases matching. The germline V gene gives CDR1 as SQVTM and CDR2 as ANQGSEA. The cysteine opens and the phenylalanine closes a CDR3 of 15 amino acids. Only the CDR3 region is kept as DNA, spanning 45 bases read in frame from base 1. V lost 2 bases and J lost 4 bases; the stretch between them is 18 bases long.